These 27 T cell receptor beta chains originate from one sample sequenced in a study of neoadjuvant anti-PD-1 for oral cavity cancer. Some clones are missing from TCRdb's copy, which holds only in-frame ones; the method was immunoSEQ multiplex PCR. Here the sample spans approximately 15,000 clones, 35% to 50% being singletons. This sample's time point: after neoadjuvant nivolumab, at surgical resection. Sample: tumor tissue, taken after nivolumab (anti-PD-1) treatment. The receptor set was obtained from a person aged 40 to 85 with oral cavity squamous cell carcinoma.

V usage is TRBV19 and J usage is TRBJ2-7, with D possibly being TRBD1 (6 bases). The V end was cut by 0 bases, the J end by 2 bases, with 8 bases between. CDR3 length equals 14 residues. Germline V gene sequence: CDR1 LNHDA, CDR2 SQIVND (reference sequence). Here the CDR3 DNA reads TGTGCCAGTAGTATAGAAACAGGGCCCTACGAGCAGTACTTC. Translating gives CASSIETGPYEQYF.

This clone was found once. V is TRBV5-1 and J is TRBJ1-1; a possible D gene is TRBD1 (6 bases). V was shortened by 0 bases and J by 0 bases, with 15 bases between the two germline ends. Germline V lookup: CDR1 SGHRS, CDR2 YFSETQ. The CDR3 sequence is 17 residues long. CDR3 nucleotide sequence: TGCGCCAGCAGCTTGGGACAGGCCGCCCCAATGAACACTGAAGCTTTCTTT. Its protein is CASSLGQAAPMNTEAFF. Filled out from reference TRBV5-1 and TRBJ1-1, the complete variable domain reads KAGVTQTPRYLIKTRGQQVTLSCSPISGHRSVSWYQQTPGQGLQFLFEYFSETQRNKGNFPGRFSGRQFSNSRSEMNVSTLELGDSALYLCASSLGQAAPMNTEAFFGQGTRLTVV.

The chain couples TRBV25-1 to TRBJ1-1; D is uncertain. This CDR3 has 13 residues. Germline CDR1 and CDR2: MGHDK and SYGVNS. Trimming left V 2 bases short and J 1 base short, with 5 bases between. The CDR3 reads CASSERGNTEAFF. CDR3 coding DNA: TGTGCCAGCAGTGAACGCGGGAACACTGAAGCTTTCTTT.

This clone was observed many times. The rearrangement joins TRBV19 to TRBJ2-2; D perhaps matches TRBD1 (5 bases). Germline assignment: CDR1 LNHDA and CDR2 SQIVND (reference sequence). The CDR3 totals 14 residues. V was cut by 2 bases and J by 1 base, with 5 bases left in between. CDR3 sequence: CASSITGNTGELFF. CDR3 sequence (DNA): TGTGCCAGTAGTATAACAGGGAACACCGGGGAGCTGTTTTTT.

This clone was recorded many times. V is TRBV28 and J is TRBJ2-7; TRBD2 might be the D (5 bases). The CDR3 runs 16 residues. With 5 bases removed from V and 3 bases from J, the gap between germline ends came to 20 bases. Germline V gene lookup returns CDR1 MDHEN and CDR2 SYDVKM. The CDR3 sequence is CASSPPFTGSGYEQYF. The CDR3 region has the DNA TGTGCCAGCAGTCCTCCCTTCACTGGGAGCGGCTACGAGCAGTACTTC.

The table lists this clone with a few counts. CDR3 coding DNA: TGTGCCAGCAGTGGCTCCAGAACCGGGACAGGGGGAGGCTACACCTTC. This encodes CASSGSRTGTGGGYTF. The chain links TRBV6-1 to TRBJ1-2; TRBD1 agrees at 11 bases. Losses at the gene ends were 4 bases for V and 8 bases for J; bases not matched to a gene: 12. CDR1 is MNHNS and CDR2 is SASEGT in the germline V gene. There are 16 residues in the CDR3.

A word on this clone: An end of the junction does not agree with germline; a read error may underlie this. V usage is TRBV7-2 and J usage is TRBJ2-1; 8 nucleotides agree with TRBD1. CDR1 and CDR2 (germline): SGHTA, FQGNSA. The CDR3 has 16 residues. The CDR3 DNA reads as TGCGCCAGCAGCCAAGGTGACAGGGGCTATTACAATGAGCAGTTCTTC. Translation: CASSQGDRGYYNEQFF.

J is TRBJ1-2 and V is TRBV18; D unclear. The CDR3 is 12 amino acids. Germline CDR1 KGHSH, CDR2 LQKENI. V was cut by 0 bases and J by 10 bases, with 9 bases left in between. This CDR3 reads CASSPPVGDYTF. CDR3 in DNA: TGTGCCAGCTCACCACCGGTCGGGGACTACACCTTC. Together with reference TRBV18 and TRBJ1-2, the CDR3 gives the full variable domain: NAGVMQNPRHLVRRRGQEARLRCSPMKGHSHVYWYRQLPEEGLKFMVYLQKENIIDESGMPKERFSAEFPKEGPSILRIQQVVRGDSAAYFCASSPPVGDYTFGSGTRLTVV.

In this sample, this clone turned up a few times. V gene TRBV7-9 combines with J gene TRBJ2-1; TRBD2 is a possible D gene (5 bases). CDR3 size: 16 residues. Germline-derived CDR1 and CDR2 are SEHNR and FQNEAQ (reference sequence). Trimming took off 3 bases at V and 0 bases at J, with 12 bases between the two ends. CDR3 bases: TGTGCCAGCAGCTTGTGGCGGGCAAGCTCCTACAATGAGCAGTTCTTC. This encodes CASSLWRASSYNEQFF.

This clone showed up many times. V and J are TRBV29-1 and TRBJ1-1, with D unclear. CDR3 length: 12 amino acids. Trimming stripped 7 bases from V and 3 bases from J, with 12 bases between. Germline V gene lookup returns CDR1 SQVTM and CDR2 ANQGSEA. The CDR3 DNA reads TGCAGCGCTACGGGCCGATACACTGAAGCTTTCTTT. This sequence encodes CSATGRYTEAFF.

The CDR3, as DNA: TGCGCCAGCAGCTTGAACCAGGGAGAGCAACCCTACACCTTC. Its protein is CASSLNQGEQPYTF. This rearrangement joins TRBV5-1 to TRBJ1-2; TRBD1 might be the D (5 bases). This CDR3 has 14 amino acids. CDR1 is SGHRS and CDR2 is YFSETQ in the germline V gene. Trimming removed 1 base from V and 10 bases from J, with 17 bases in between.

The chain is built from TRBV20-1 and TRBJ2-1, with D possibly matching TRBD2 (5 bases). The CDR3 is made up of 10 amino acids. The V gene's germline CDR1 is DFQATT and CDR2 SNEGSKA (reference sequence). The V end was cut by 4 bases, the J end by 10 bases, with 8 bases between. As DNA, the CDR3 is TGCAGTGCTATTAAGCGGGAGCAGTTCTTC. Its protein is CSAIKREQFF.

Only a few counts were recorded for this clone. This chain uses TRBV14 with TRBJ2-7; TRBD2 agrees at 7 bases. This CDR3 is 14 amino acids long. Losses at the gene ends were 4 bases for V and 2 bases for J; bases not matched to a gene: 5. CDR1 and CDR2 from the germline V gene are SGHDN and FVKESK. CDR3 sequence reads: CASSPGLWTYEQYF. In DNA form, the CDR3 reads TGTGCCAGCAGCCCGGGACTATGGACCTACGAGCAGTACTTC.

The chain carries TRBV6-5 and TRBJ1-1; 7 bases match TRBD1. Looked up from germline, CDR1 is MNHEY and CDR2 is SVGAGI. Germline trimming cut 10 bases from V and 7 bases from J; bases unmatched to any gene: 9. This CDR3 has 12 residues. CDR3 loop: CATEQGLGEAFF. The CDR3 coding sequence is TGTGCCACCGAACAGGGGCTAGGTGAAGCTTTCTTT.

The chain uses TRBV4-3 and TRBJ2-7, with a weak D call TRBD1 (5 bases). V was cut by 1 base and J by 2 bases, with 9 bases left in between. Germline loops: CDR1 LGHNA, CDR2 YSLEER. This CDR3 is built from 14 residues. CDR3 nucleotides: TGCGCCAGCAGCCAAGGACAGCTTGCCTACGAGCAGTACTTC. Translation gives CASSQGQLAYEQYF.

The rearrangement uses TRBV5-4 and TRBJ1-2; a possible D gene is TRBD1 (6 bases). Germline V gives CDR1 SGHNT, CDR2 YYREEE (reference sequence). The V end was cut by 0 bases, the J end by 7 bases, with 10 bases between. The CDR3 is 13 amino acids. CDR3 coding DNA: TGTGCCAGCAGCTTGGCAGGGGCTGGTGGCTACACCTTC. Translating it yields CASSLAGAGGYTF.

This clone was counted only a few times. The CDR3 DNA follows: TGCGCCAGCAGCCCGCAGGGGGCCCTTCGGTATGGCTACACCTTC. As protein: CASSPQGALRYGYTF. The chain uses TRBV10-2 and TRBJ1-2; 8 bases line up with TRBD1. J gave up 5 bases and V 6 bases, and 11 bases lay outside the gene matches. The CDR3 consists of 15 residues. Germline V gives CDR1 WSHSY, CDR2 SAAADI.

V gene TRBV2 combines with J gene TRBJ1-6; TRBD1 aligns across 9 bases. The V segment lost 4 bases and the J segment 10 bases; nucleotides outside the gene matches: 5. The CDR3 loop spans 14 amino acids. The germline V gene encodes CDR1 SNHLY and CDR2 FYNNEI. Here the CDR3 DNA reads TGTGCCAGCAGTGGGACAGGGGTAGGCTCACCCCTCCACTTT. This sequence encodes CASSGTGVGSPLHF.

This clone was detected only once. The CDR3 DNA sequence: TGTGCCAGCAGCCGGGGACAGTTTAATTCACCCCTCCACTTT. Translated: CASSRGQFNSPLHF. The chain combines TRBV4-2 with TRBJ1-6, with 7 bases identical to TRBD1. The CDR3 length is 14 residues. CDR1 and CDR2 from the germline V gene are LGHNA and YNFKEQ. Trimming at V came to 4 bases and at J to 6 bases, leaving 3 bases not matched to a gene.

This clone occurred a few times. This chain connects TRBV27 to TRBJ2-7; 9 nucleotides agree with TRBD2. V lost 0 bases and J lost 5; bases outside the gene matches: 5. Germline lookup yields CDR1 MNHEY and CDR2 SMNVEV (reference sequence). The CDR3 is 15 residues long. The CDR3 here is CASSLSKGLADEQYF. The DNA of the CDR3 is TGTGCCAGCAGTTTATCCAAGGGACTAGCAGACGAGCAGTACTTC.

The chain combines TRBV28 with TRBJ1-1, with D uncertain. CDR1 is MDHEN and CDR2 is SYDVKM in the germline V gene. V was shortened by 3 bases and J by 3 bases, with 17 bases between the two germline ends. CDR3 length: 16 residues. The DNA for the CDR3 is TGTGCCAGCAGTTTCGTCGGTAGTGTGATTGACACTGAAGCTTTCTTT. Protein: CASSFVGSVIDTEAFF.

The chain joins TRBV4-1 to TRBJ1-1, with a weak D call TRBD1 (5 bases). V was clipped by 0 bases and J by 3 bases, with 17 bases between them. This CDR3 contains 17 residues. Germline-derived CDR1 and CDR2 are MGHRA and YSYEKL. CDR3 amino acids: CASSQDALGTLYTEAFF. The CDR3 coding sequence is TGCGCCAGCAGCCAAGATGCGTTAGGGACTCTTTACACTGAAGCTTTCTTT.

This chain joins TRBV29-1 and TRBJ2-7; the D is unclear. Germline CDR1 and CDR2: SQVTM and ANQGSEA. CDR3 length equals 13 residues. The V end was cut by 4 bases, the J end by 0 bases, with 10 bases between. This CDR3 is CSVVVGPSYEQYF. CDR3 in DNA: TGCAGCGTTGTAGTAGGCCCCTCCTACGAGCAGTACTTC.

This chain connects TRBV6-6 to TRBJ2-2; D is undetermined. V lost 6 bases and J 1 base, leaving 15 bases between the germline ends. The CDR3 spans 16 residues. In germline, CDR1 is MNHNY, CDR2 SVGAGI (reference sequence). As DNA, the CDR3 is TGTGCCAGCAGCGCAAACATCGGTCTGAACACCGGGGAGCTGTTTTTT. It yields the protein CASSANIGLNTGELFF.

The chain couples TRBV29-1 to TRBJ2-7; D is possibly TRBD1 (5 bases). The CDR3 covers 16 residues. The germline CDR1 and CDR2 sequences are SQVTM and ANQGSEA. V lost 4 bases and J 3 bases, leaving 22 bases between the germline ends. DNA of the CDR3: TGCAGCGTTGTCCGCCTCGTGTGGCAGGGCCGCTACGAGCAGTACTTC. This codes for CSVVRLVWQGRYEQYF.

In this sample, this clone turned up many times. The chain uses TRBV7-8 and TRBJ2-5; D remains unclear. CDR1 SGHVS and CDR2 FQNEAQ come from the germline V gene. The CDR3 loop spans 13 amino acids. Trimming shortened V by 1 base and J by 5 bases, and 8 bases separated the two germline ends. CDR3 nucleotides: TGTGCCAGCAGCTTAGGCACCCGGGAGACCCAGTACTTC. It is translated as CASSLGTRETQYF.

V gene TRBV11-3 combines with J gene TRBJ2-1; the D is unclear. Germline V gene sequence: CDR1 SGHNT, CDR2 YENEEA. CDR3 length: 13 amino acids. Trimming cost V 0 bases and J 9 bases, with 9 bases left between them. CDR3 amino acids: CASSLDRLGEQFF. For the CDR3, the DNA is TGTGCCAGCAGCTTAGACCGCTTGGGTGAGCAGTTCTTC.